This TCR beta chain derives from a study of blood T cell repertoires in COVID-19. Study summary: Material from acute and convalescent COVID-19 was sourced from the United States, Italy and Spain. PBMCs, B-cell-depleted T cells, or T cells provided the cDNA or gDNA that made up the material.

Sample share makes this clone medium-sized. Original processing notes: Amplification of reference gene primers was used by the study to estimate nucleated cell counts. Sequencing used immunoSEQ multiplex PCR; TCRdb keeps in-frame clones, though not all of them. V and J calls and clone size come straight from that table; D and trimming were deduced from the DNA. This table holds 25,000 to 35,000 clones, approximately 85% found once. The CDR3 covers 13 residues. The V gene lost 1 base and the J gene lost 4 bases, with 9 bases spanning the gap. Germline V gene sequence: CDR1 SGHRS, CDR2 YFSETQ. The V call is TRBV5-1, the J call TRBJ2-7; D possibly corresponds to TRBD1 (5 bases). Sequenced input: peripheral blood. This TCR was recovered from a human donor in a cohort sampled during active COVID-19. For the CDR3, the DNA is TGCGCCAGCAGCTTGTACAGGCAGTACGAGCAGTACTTC. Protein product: CASSLYRQYEQYF.